Described below is a single T cell receptor (beta chain) sequence and its context. The entry originates in a study of blood T cell repertoires in COVID-19. Overall study context: PBMCs, B-cell-depleted T cells, or T cells provided the cDNA or gDNA that made up the material.

Data came from immunoSEQ multiplex PCR; TCRdb stores just in-frame clones and leaves some out. The sample holds 130,000 or so clones, approximately 81% seen once. Material: peripheral blood. This receptor was identified in a man between 60 and 70 years old with acute or convalescent COVID-19.

CDR3: CASSFPGVSYEQYF. Written as DNA, the CDR3 is TGCGCCAGCAGCTTCCCAGGGGTCTCCTACGAGCAGTACTTC. The chain carries TRBV5-1 and TRBJ2-7; D perhaps matches TRBD1 (6 bases). Looked up from germline, CDR1 is SGHRS and CDR2 is YFSETQ. There are 14 residues in the CDR3. Trimming took 2 bases from V and 0 from J, leaving 9 bases between them.